The rows below give T cell receptor beta chains drawn from one sample of a study of metastatic and nonmetastatic thyroid tumors. Using MiXCR, TCRdb re-called clones from the PCR reads. The sample holds about 9,900 clones, 9.5% to 12% seen once. Specimen: tumor tissue. The receptor set was obtained from a female donor with papillary thyroid cancer or a benign thyroid nodule (not recorded which). Some clones in this sample may be carry-over from other donors' samples. Both conserved end residues are part of each CDR3. The D gene is left open where the match is weak. Size values are once, few and many counts, or a class for expanded clones, and some rows have none.

v_gene	abundance	d_gene	j_gene	CDR3aa	CDR3nt
TRBV14	many	-	TRBJ1-1	CASSQDRGKAFF	TGTGCCAGCAGCCAAGACAGGGGTAAAGCTTTCTTT
TRBV28	-	-	TRBJ2-7	CAGRGLYEQYF	TGTGCCGGCCGGGGTTTGTACGAGCAGTACTTC
TRBV28	medium-sized	TRBD1	TRBJ1-5	CASIPARDRALSQHF	TGTGCCAGCATTCCGGCCCGGGACAGGGCGCTCTCCCAGCATTTT
TRBV3-1	many	-	TRBJ1-4	CASSQDVATNEKLFF	TGTGCCAGCAGCCAAGACGTTGCAACTAATGAAAAACTGTTTTTT
TRBV12-3/TRBV12-4	medium-sized	TRBD2	TRBJ2-2	CASLQAGGRAGELFF	TGTGCCAGCCTCCAAGCGGGGGGGCGTGCCGGGGAGCTGTTTTTT
TRBV20-1	many	TRBD1	TRBJ2-3	CSATPGTVGSTDTQYF	TGCAGTGCTACCCCCGGGACAGTTGGGAGCACAGATACGCAGTATTTT
TRBV28	medium-sized	-	TRBJ2-4	CASSSVAQYF	TGTGCCAGCAGTTCAGTGGCCCAGTACTTC
TRBV10-3	few	TRBD2	TRBJ2-7	CAISGGLAGEQYF	TGTGCCATCAGTGGGGGACTAGCAGGCGAGCAGTACTTC
TRBV18	many	-	TRBJ2-5	CASSPGSGFETQYF	TGTGCCAGCTCACCAGGGTCCGGGTTCGAGACCCAGTACTTC
TRBV11-2	many	TRBD2	TRBJ2-3	CASSLDGLAGGLDTQYF	TGTGCCAGCAGCTTAGATGGGCTAGCGGGGGGGTTGGATACGCAGTATTTT
TRBV20-1	many	-	TRBJ1-5	CSAFYIGSHQPQHF	TGCAGTGCCTTCTATATTGGATCTCATCAGCCCCAGCATTTT
TRBV6-1	medium-sized	-	TRBJ1-6	CASSEGPNSPLHF	TGTGCCAGCAGTGAGGGCCCAAATTCACCCCTCCACTTT
TRBV7-9	many	-	TRBJ1-3	CASSPTWPSGNTIYF	TGTGCCAGCAGTCCAACATGGCCTTCTGGAAACACCATATATTTT
TRBV6-1	medium-sized	-	TRBJ1-2	CASSEARYGYTF	TGTGCCAGCAGTGAAGCGCGGTATGGCTACACCTTC
TRBV27	many	TRBD1	TRBJ1-1	CASSPRTGLTEAFF	TGTGCCAGCAGTCCTCGGACAGGGTTGACTGAAGCTTTCTTT
TRBV30	-	-	TRBJ1-1	CAWRQMNTEAFF	TGTGCCTGGCGACAGATGAACACTGAAGCTTTCTTT
TRBV10-2	many	-	TRBJ2-2	CASSPDYLTGELFF	TGCGCCAGCAGCCCTGACTACCTAACCGGGGAGCTGTTTTTT
TRBV6-1	-	TRBD2	TRBJ2-3	CASSGSGLVVGTRYF	TGTGCCAGCAGTGGGTCTGGACTAGTCGTTGGTACGCGGTATTTT
TRBV5-1	many	-	TRBJ1-2	CASSLEGGGYGYTF	TGCGCCAGCAGCTTGGAGGGGGGAGGCTATGGCTACACCTTC
TRBV20-1	many	-	TRBJ1-6	CSARPTSGASNSPLHF	TGCAGTGCTAGACCCACCTCGGGGGCAAGTAATTCACCCCTCCACTTT
TRBV6-1	medium-sized	-	TRBJ2-1	CASTVRNEQFF	TGTGCCAGCACAGTTCGCAATGAGCAGTTCTTC
TRBV20-1	-	TRBD1	TRBJ1-5	CSASRGGGNQPQHF	TGCAGTGCTAGCAGGGGGGGAGGCAATCAGCCCCAGCATTTT
TRBV20-1	-	-	TRBJ1-4	CSARRGGPWGEKLFF	TGCAGTGCTAGGCGGGGGGGCCCCTGGGGTGAAAAACTGTTTTTT
TRBV9	many	-	TRBJ1-3	CASSTTDSQGNTIYF	TGTGCCAGCAGCACCACGGACAGCCAAGGAAACACCATATATTTT
TRBV6-1	medium-sized	-	TRBJ2-2	CASRGTVNTGELFF	TGTGCCAGCAGAGGGACGGTGAACACCGGGGAGCTGTTTTTT
TRBV6-6	few	TRBD2	TRBJ2-6	CASTETGLADSGANVLTF	TGTGCCAGCACCGAAACGGGACTAGCGGATTCTGGGGCCAACGTCCTGACTTTC
TRBV7-3	many	TRBD2	TRBJ2-5	CASSFAGGPGKTQYF	TGTGCCAGCAGCTTTGCGGGGGGTCCTGGGAAGACCCAGTACTTC
TRBV19	many	-	TRBJ2-6	CASSIEGTSSSGANVLTF	TGTGCCAGTAGTATAGAGGGGACTTCCAGCTCTGGGGCCAACGTCCTGACTTTC
TRBV18	many	-	TRBJ1-5	CASSPGHNQPQHF	TGTGCCAGCTCACCGGGACACAATCAGCCCCAGCATTTT
TRBV19	few	TRBD1	TRBJ2-1	CGSSPPDRGRLSDQFF	TGTGGCAGTAGTCCCCCGGACAGGGGGCGCCTATCTGATCAGTTCTTC
TRBV14	many	TRBD2	TRBJ2-3	CASSQERLAGVTDTQYF	TGTGCCAGCAGCCAAGAAAGACTAGCGGGCGTCACAGATACGCAGTATTTT
TRBV12-3/TRBV12-4	medium-sized	TRBD2	TRBJ2-7	CASSPGLVQYF	TGTGCCAGCAGCCCTGGACTAGTGCAGTACTTC
TRBV7-8	many	-	TRBJ2-1	CASGSGWVNNEQFF	TGTGCCAGCGGTTCAGGTTGGGTGAACAATGAGCAGTTCTTC
TRBV2	many	-	TRBJ2-2	CASSVFQPAANTGELFF	TGTGCCAGCAGTGTATTTCAGCCCGCGGCGAACACCGGGGAGCTGTTTTTT
TRBV20-1	many	TRBD1	TRBJ1-2	CSASRGRGGYTF	TGCAGTGCTAGCAGGGGGCGAGGTGGCTACACCTTC
TRBV7-8	many	-	TRBJ1-2	CASSNRDHNYGYTF	TGTGCCAGCAGCAACCGGGACCATAACTATGGCTACACCTTC
TRBV5-1	many	-	TRBJ2-7	CASSYDRDSYEQYF	TGCGCCAGCAGCTACGACCGGGACTCCTACGAGCAGTACTTC
TRBV5-1	many	-	TRBJ2-2	CASRQGDSGELFF	TGCGCCAGCAGACAAGGGGATTCCGGGGAGCTGTTTTTT
TRBV20-1	-	-	TRBJ2-2	CSAAGIEDVGELFF	TGCAGTGCTGCAGGTATTGAGGACGTCGGGGAGCTGTTTTTT
TRBV3-1	many	-	TRBJ1-1	CASSRGRGGAEAFF	TGTGCCAGCAGCCGAGGGCGGGGAGGCGCTGAAGCTTTCTTT
TRBV6-4	medium-sized	-	TRBJ1-1	CASSVSRGTEAFF	TGTGCCAGCAGTGTCAGTAGAGGCACTGAAGCTTTCTTT
TRBV5-1	many	TRBD1	TRBJ1-5	CASSPGTVSNQPQHF	TGCGCCAGCAGCCCAGGGACAGTTAGCAATCAGCCCCAGCATTTT
TRBV7-3	many	TRBD1	TRBJ1-2	CASSQGQGASQTF	TGTGCCAGCAGCCAGGGACAGGGAGCCTCCCAGACCTTC
TRBV28	-	TRBD2	TRBJ2-7	CASSLLRLAREQYF	TGTGCCAGCAGTCTACTCAGACTAGCCCGCGAGCAGTACTTC
TRBV27	-	-	TRBJ1-6	CASTTGYADSPLHF	TGTGCCAGTACCACGGGATACGCTGATTCACCCCTCCACTTT
TRBV20-1	many	-	TRBJ2-5	CSARYGGGVAETQYF	TGCAGTGCTAGATATGGGGGGGGCGTTGCTGAGACCCAGTACTTC
TRBV20-1	many	-	TRBJ2-7	CSASRTASYEQYF	TGCAGTGCTAGCCGGACAGCTTCCTACGAGCAGTACTTC
TRBV19	-	-	TRBJ1-1	CASSTTALNTEAFF	TGTGCCAGTAGTACGACAGCCTTGAACACTGAAGCTTTCTTT
TRBV6-1	medium-sized	TRBD1	TRBJ2-7	CASRQGSPYEQYF	TGTGCCAGTAGACAGGGGTCCCCCTACGAGCAGTACTTC
TRBV7-9	many	TRBD1	TRBJ2-1	CASSSRDREYNEQFF	TGTGCCAGCAGCTCCCGGGACAGAGAGTACAATGAGCAGTTCTTC
TRBV20-1	-	TRBD2	TRBJ2-1	CSASRLAADEQFF	TGCAGTGCTAGCCGACTAGCGGCTGATGAGCAGTTCTTC
TRBV2	many	TRBD1	TRBJ1-1	CASSVDRGSTEAFF	TGTGCCAGCAGTGTCGACAGGGGGTCCACTGAAGCTTTCTTT
TRBV3-1	many	-	TRBJ1-3	CASSHQSGNTIYF	TGTGCCAGCAGCCACCAATCTGGAAACACCATATATTTT
TRBV19	few	-	TRBJ1-1	CASTIDENTEAFF	TGTGCCAGTACCATAGACGAAAACACTGAAGCTTTCTTT
TRBV20-1	many	-	TRBJ1-5	CSARDQGKSNQPQHF	TGCAGTGCTAGAGATCAGGGTAAGAGCAATCAGCCCCAGCATTTT
TRBV2	medium-sized	-	TRBJ1-2	CASSEETLAGAYGYTF	TGTGCCAGCAGTGAGGAAACCCTGGCAGGGGCCTATGGCTACACCTTC
TRBV25-1	few	-	TRBJ2-3	CASSDAGHGTTQYF	TGTGCCAGCAGTGACGCTGGTCATGGCACTACGCAGTATTTT
TRBV27	medium-sized	TRBD2	TRBJ2-2	CASSFSGGTGVGELFF	TGTGCCAGCAGTTTTAGCGGGGGGACCGGAGTCGGGGAGCTGTTTTTT